The next 30 T cell receptor beta chains were all read from a single sample in a study of technical replicates of blood from a few donors. TCRdb's copy holds only in-frame clones and misses some; the assay was immunoSEQ multiplex PCR. There are around 86,000 clones in the sample; about 96% occur only once, and around 0.18% lies in the top ten. The sequencing sample was made of T cells isolated from PBMCs. Every receptor here comes from a human donor in good health.

The chain joins TRBV27 to TRBJ2-7; TRBD1 is a possible D gene (6 bases). V lost 3 bases, J lost 3 bases, and 12 bases lay in between. The CDR3 contains 14 residues. The germline V gene encodes CDR1 MNHEY and CDR2 SMNVEV (reference sequence). The CDR3 nucleotides are TGTGCCAGCAGTTTTTCACAGGGCTTCTACGAGCAGTACTTC. Its protein product is CASSFSQGFYEQYF.

The chain joins TRBV11-2 to TRBJ2-7; tentatively, D is TRBD2 (6 bases). There are 13 residues in the CDR3. Germline assignment: CDR1 SGHAT and CDR2 FQNNGV. V was cut by 4 bases and J by 5 bases, with 12 bases left in between. CDR3 region: CASSSGGGNEQYF. For the CDR3, the DNA is TGTGCCAGCAGCTCCGGTGGGGGGAACGAGCAGTACTTC.

The rearrangement links TRBV19 to TRBJ1-2; 9 bases align to TRBD1. V was clipped by 5 bases and J by 1 base; unmatched bases: 5. The CDR3 has 15 residues. Germline CDR1 LNHDA, CDR2 SQIVND (reference sequence). CDR3 amino acids: CASSEGTGFNYGYTF. CDR3 nucleotide sequence: TGTGCCAGTAGTGAAGGGACAGGGTTTAACTATGGCTACACCTTC.

V gene TRBV7-9 combines with J gene TRBJ2-2, with D maybe TRBD1 (7 bases). The CDR3 has 18 residues. V gave up 3 bases and J gave up 4 bases, with 21 bases separating them. CDR1 is SEHNR and CDR2 is FQNEAQ in the germline V gene (reference sequence). The DNA of the CDR3 is TGTGCCAGCAGCTTTCCGAGAAGTGACAGGGACTCCACCGGGGAGCTGTTTTTT. It codes for CASSFPRSDRDSTGELFF.

The rearrangement joins TRBV27 to TRBJ1-1; the D is unclear. The germline CDR1 and CDR2 sequences are MNHEY and SMNVEV (reference sequence). Trimming stripped 3 bases from V and 4 bases from J, with 9 bases between. This CDR3 comprises 13 residues. The CDR3 DNA is TGTGCCAGCAGTTTGCGGGGATTCACTGAAGCTTTCTTT. It encodes CASSLRGFTEAFF.

CDR3 sequence reads: CASSYLGMGSEKLFF. CDR3 sequence (DNA): TGTGCCAGCAGTTACCTCGGGATGGGAAGTGAAAAACTGTTTTTT. V and J are TRBV6-5 and TRBJ1-4; D not certain. Trimming removed 2 bases from V and 7 bases from J, with 14 bases in between. In germline, CDR1 is MNHEY, CDR2 SVGAGI. CDR3 size: 15 residues.

The chain employs TRBV30 and TRBJ1-5, with 9 bases fitting TRBD1. Germline assignment: CDR1 GTSNPN and CDR2 SVGIG (reference sequence). The V gene end was trimmed by 7 bases and the J gene end by 7 bases; junction bases not matched to a gene: 5. CDR3 size: 12 residues. CDR3 coding DNA: TGTGCCTCTCGGACAGGGGTCCAGCCCCAGCATTTT. Its translation is CASRTGVQPQHF.

The chain joins TRBV15 to TRBJ2-3, with TRBD1 matching 7 bases. The CDR3 has 16 amino acids. With 0 bases clipped from V and 2 bases from J, the junction kept 5 bases outside the gene matches. Germline V lookup: CDR1 LNHNV, CDR2 YYDKDF (reference sequence). The CDR3 protein is CATSRDGGQYTDTQYF. The CDR3 DNA reads as TGTGCCACCAGCAGAGATGGGGGACAGTACACAGATACGCAGTATTTT.

The rearrangement joins TRBV11-2 to TRBJ1-5; no firm D call. Germline V gives CDR1 SGHAT, CDR2 FQNNGV. This CDR3 region has 18 residues. V gave up 1 base and J gave up 1 base, with 17 bases separating them. Written as DNA, the CDR3 is TGTGCCAGCAGCTTAGGCCCCAGAGGGTTTAGGAGCAATCAGCCCCAGCATTTT. Translating it yields CASSLGPRGFRSNQPQHF.

The rearrangement uses TRBV19 and TRBJ2-4, with 10 nucleotides matching TRBD1. V was clipped by 6 bases and J by 0 bases; unmatched bases: 8. CDR1 and CDR2 (germline): LNHDA, SQIVND (reference sequence). The CDR3 runs 17 residues. The chain's CDR3 is CASSTVRDRGAKNIQYF. In DNA, the CDR3 is TGTGCCAGTAGCACAGTACGGGACAGGGGAGCCAAAAACATTCAGTACTTC.

This chain links TRBV9 with TRBJ2-1, with 7 bases identical to TRBD2. Germline V lookup: CDR1 SGDLS, CDR2 YYNGEE. The CDR3 has 14 amino acids. Trimming cost V 0 bases and J 8 bases; bases outside gene matches: 5. DNA for the CDR3: TGTGCCAGCAGCGTAGCGGGAGGTTGGGATGAGCAGTTCTTC. This gives the protein CASSVAGGWDEQFF.

V and J are TRBV4-1 and TRBJ1-1; D is possibly TRBD1 (5 bases). Germline lookup yields CDR1 MGHRA and CDR2 YSYEKL. The length of the CDR3 is 16 residues. With 1 base removed from V and 5 bases from J, the gap between germline ends came to 17 bases. The CDR3 DNA is TGCGCCAGCAGCCAAGTGCCAGGGAAAGTTCTGACTGAAGCTTTCTTT. Protein sequence: CASSQVPGKVLTEAFF.

The chain carries TRBV18 and TRBJ1-1; a weak D match, TRBD1 (6 bases). From germline, CDR1 is KGHSH and CDR2 LQKENI. V was cut by 3 bases and J by 8 bases, with 19 bases left in between. This CDR3 is 15 amino acids long. In DNA, the CDR3 is TGTGCCAGCTCACCCTTCCGTGCGGGGGCTACCGAAGCTTTCTTT. Translated, it gives CASSPFRAGATEAFF.

This clone was detected only once. V usage is TRBV12-5 and J usage is TRBJ2-7; D might be TRBD2 (5 bases). V shed 4 bases and J shed 5 bases, with 6 bases lying between them. The germline V gene encodes CDR1 LGHNT and CDR2 FRNRAP. The CDR3 runs 11 residues. The CDR3 loop reads CASGWENEQYF. The CDR3 DNA follows: TGTGCTAGTGGTTGGGAGAACGAGCAGTACTTC.

V and J are TRBV5-5 and TRBJ1-5, with 8 positions matching TRBD1. This CDR3 spans 17 amino acids. CDR1 and CDR2 (germline): SGHKS, YYEKEE (reference sequence). V was pared by 5 bases and J by 2 bases, with 12 bases of the junction left unmatched. CDR3 DNA: TGTGCCAGCAGTCTCTCTTATCAGGGGGCCGGCAATCAGCCCCAGCATTTT. This translates into CASSLSYQGAGNQPQHF.

This chain uses TRBV30 with TRBJ1-2; TRBD1 matches at 9 bases. Trimming cost V 3 bases and J 2 bases; bases outside gene matches: 10. CDR1 is GTSNPN and CDR2 is SVGIG in the germline V gene (reference sequence). This CDR3 has 16 residues. The DNA for the CDR3 is TGTGCCTGGAGGCACAGGGGGCTTAGGGGGAACTATGGCTACACCTTC. It specifies CAWRHRGLRGNYGYTF. Full variable domain (outside the CDR3, taken from reference TRBV30 and TRBJ1-2): SQTIHQWPATLVQPVGSPLSLECTVEGTSNPNLYWYRQAAGRGLQLLFYSVGIGQISSEVPQNLSASRPQDRQFILSSKKLLLSDSGFYLCAWRHRGLRGNYGYTFGSGTRLTVV.

V and J are TRBV2 and TRBJ1-2, with TRBD1 matching 7 bases. The germline CDR1 and CDR2 sequences are SNHLY and FYNNEI. The length of the CDR3 is 12 residues. J was trimmed by 6 bases and V by 6 bases; bases with no gene match: 4. In DNA form, the CDR3 reads TGTGCCAGCAGGGCCGACAGGGATGGCTACACCTTC. This gives the protein CASRADRDGYTF.

The chain combines TRBV27 with TRBJ2-5; a weak D match, TRBD2 (6 bases). V was clipped by 6 bases and J by 2 bases, with 10 bases between them. Germline loops: CDR1 MNHEY, CDR2 SMNVEV (reference sequence). The CDR3 is 13 amino acids. In DNA form, the CDR3 reads TGTGCCAGCAGCCCGGGACTTCAAGAGACCCAGTACTTC. Its translation is CASSPGLQETQYF.

The V and J genes are TRBV29-1 and TRBJ1-1, with D unclear. CDR1 SQVTM and CDR2 ANQGSEA come from the germline V gene. The CDR3 is made up of 12 amino acids. With 8 bases removed from V and 3 bases from J, the gap between germline ends came to 13 bases. The CDR3, as DNA: TGCAGCCACAAGACTGAGGACACTGAAGCTTTCTTT. Protein: CSHKTEDTEAFF.

The chain has TRBV9 and TRBJ2-3, with 8 nucleotides matching TRBD2. CDR3 length: 15 residues. The germline V gene has CDR1 SGDLS and CDR2 YYNGEE. With V trimmed by 0 bases and J by 5 bases, 5 bases remained unmatched. Here the CDR3 reads CASSVGGGPLDTQYF. In DNA, the CDR3 is TGTGCCAGCAGCGTAGGCGGGGGGCCATTAGATACGCAGTATTTT.

The chain is built from TRBV2 and TRBJ2-2, with 7 bases fitting TRBD2. CDR3 length: 17 amino acids. From germline, CDR1 is SNHLY and CDR2 FYNNEI. V lost 6 bases to trimming and J lost 2 bases; unmatched junction nucleotides: 12. In DNA form, the CDR3 reads TGTGCCAGCAGGGCTACTAGGCTAGCGGCTAACACCGGGGAGCTGTTTTTT. Translating gives CASRATRLAANTGELFF.

This clone was seen a single time. The V call is TRBV7-9, the J call TRBJ2-3, with a possible D match to TRBD1 (5 bases). Per germline, CDR1 SEHNR and CDR2 FQNEAQ (reference sequence). V lost 5 bases and J lost 0, with 9 bases in between. This CDR3 comprises 14 residues. Here the CDR3 DNA reads TGTGCCAGCAGCCATTACAGGAGCACAGATACGCAGTATTTT. This encodes CASSHYRSTDTQYF.

The chain combines TRBV6-5 with TRBJ2-3; the D gene is possibly TRBD1 (6 bases). The CDR3 runs 14 residues. The V gene's germline CDR1 is MNHEY and CDR2 SVGAGI. Trimming left V 7 bases short and J 1 base short, with 12 bases between. CDR3 sequence reads: CASKTGFGTDTQYF. The CDR3 DNA sequence: TGTGCCAGCAAGACAGGTTTTGGCACAGATACGCAGTATTTT.

The chain couples TRBV5-1 to TRBJ2-1; 10 bases align to TRBD1. Germline CDR1 is SGHRS and CDR2 is YFSETQ. The CDR3 is made up of 14 amino acids. With 5 bases clipped from V and 6 bases from J, the junction kept 5 bases outside the gene matches. CDR3 loop: CASSLDRGPNEQFF. The CDR3 DNA is TGCGCCAGCAGTCTAGACAGGGGGCCCAATGAGCAGTTCTTC.

V gene TRBV28 combines with J gene TRBJ2-7, with D perhaps matching TRBD1 (6 bases). Germline V lookup: CDR1 MDHEN, CDR2 SYDVKM. V lost 4 bases, J lost 3 bases, and 16 bases lay in between. This CDR3 spans 15 amino acids. The CDR3 DNA reads TGTGCCAGCAGTTCGCATGGACAGAGAGACTACGAGCAGTACTTC. Translated, it gives CASSSHGQRDYEQYF.

For this clone: The junction departs from the called germline gene at one end, perhaps through a read error. The CDR3 sequence is CASSLTTGELFF. CDR3 nucleotides: TGTGCTAGCAGCCTCACTACCGGGGAGCTGTTTTTT. V usage is TRBV7-7 and J usage is TRBJ2-2; D gene unclear. The CDR3 runs to 12 residues. Germline V gene sequence: CDR1 SSHAT, CDR2 FNYEAQ (reference sequence).

The chain recombines TRBV4-2 with TRBJ2-7; the D gene is possibly TRBD1 (6 bases). With 0 bases removed from V and 3 bases from J, the gap between germline ends came to 12 bases. This CDR3 is built from 15 residues. The germline CDR1 and CDR2 sequences are LGHNA and YNFKEQ. The CDR3 sequence is CASSQDFARGYEQYF. The CDR3 DNA is TGTGCCAGCAGCCAAGACTTTGCCAGGGGCTACGAGCAGTACTTC.

V is TRBV28 and J is TRBJ1-5, with 7 bases that match TRBD1. The CDR3 sequence is 15 residues long. J gave up 0 bases and V 10 bases, and 9 bases lay outside the gene matches. The germline CDR1 and CDR2 sequences are MDHEN and SYDVKM. CDR3 residues: CAIKRQGISNQPQHF. The DNA for the CDR3 is TGTGCCATCAAGAGACAGGGAATTAGCAATCAGCCCCAGCATTTT.

CDR3 DNA: TGTGCCACCAGCAGGACAGGGTCTAATGGCTACACCTTC. This codes for CATSRTGSNGYTF. This sequence joins TRBV15 and TRBJ1-2; 7 bases are a match to TRBD1. The CDR3 has 13 residues. Looked up from germline, CDR1 is LNHNV and CDR2 is YYDKDF (reference sequence). V dropped 3 bases and J dropped 6; count of bases not matched to a gene: 4.

This chain uses TRBV5-4 with TRBJ2-6; D ambiguous. V was trimmed by 4 bases and J by 1 base, leaving 9 bases between them. This CDR3 is built from 15 residues. Germline-derived CDR1 and CDR2 are SGHNT and YYREEE (reference sequence). The CDR3 protein is CASSRSGSGANVLTF. The CDR3 DNA follows: TGTGCCAGCAGCCGCTCGGGTTCTGGGGCCAACGTCCTGACTTTC.